This T cell receptor beta chain was retrieved from a study of PD-1 blockade in classical Hodgkin lymphoma. The time point was: cycle 4 day 1 (C4D1), after five to seven weeks of nivolumab. Exposure to brentuximab vedotin varied, and each patient had relapsed following autologous stem cell transplantation. Assay used: immunoSEQ multiplex PCR; TCRdb lists only in-frame clones, some missing. Here the sample spans about 30,000 clones, over 75% being singletons. The sequence derives from a human donor with classical Hodgkin lymphoma. The source material was peripheral blood mononuclear cells (PBMCs), sampled before the fourth cycle of nivolumab.

CDR3 sequence: CASSLTPDGTGNTIYF. The CDR3 nucleotides read TGTGCCAGCAGCTTGACCCCGGATGGAACTGGAAACACCATATATTTT. J is TRBJ1-3 and V is TRBV5-5; unclear D gene. Trimming removed 1 base at V and 2 bases at J, with 13 bases between. The germline V gene has CDR1 SGHKS and CDR2 YYEKEE (reference sequence). The CDR3 runs to 16 residues.